The entry below describes one T cell receptor beta chain. In the study's own analysis: Nucleated cell counts were estimated from reference gene primer amplification. Here immunoSEQ multiplex PCR was the method, and the copy in TCRdb shows in-frame clones only, minus some. V and J calls and clone size follow that table, whereas D and trimming were derived from the DNA. The sample contains fewer than 200,000 clones, just under 80% of which appear only once. The CDR3 contains 15 residues. Per germline, CDR1 MNHEY and CDR2 SVGAGI. Deletions cut 2 bases from V and 3 bases from J, with 11 bases between. The sample belongs to a study of blood T cell repertoires in COVID-19. For the study at large: Sample material is recorded as cDNA or gDNA derived from T cells, B-cell-depleted T cells, or PBMCs.

The genes are TRBV6-5 and TRBJ2-4; weak D call: TRBD1 (6 bases). Sequences were obtained from peripheral blood. The sequence was obtained from a man aged 65-85 years with active or convalescent COVID-19. CDR3 DNA sequence: TGTGCCAGCAGTTACACCCCCAGGGGCAAAAACATTCAGTACTTC. The encoded protein is CASSYTPRGKNIQYF.